Listed below are T cell receptor beta chains from one sample, sequenced in a study of cytomegalovirus exposure and HLA in healthy donors. Generated by immunoSEQ multiplex PCR, the TCRdb table keeps only in-frame clones and is missing some. The data contain some 140,000 clones, about 87% of them singletons. Sequencing was carried out using PBMCs. These receptor sequences come from a woman aged 25 to 39 in good health and CMV-seronegative. CDR3s include the opening cysteine and the closing phenylalanine or tryptophan. Each record gives: D gene, V gene, J gene, CDR3 protein. A D gene is named only where the DNA matches it firmly.

-	TRBV19	TRBJ1-5	CASSPWGGDQPQHF
-	TRBV15	TRBJ2-1	CATSRVGTLGDEQFF
TRBD1	TRBV7-9	TRBJ2-7	CSSSPPGQSYEQYF
TRBD1	TRBV18	TRBJ1-1	CASSRPGQGRTEAFF
-	TRBV12-5	TRBJ2-3	CASGLHLSGTDTQYF
TRBD2	TRBV19	TRBJ2-1	CASSSRRGGYNEQFF
TRBD2	TRBV6-4	TRBJ2-1	CASSVMGLAGGAGHNEQFF
TRBD2	TRBV10-3	TRBJ2-4	CAISEQRDSAKNIQYF
TRBD2	TRBV13	TRBJ2-1	CASSLKKRLAAYNEQFF
-	TRBV4-1	TRBJ1-4	CASSQGQGEKLFF
TRBD2	TRBV7-2	TRBJ2-3	CASGLAGGLSTDTQYF
TRBD1	TRBV7-2	TRBJ1-1	CASSPRTGGLMNTEAFF
TRBD1	TRBV2	TRBJ1-4	CASRDRGLSNEKLFF
TRBD1	TRBV5-4	TRBJ1-2	CASSLLGTVNYGYTF
-	TRBV7-5	TRBJ2-1	CVRSEKSGTGIFTGHNEQFF
-	TRBV19	TRBJ2-3	CASSIGASRPDTQYF
-	TRBV6-5	TRBJ2-1	CASSYSEIYEQFF
TRBD2	TRBV7-9	TRBJ2-3	CASRRLAATQYF
TRBD2	TRBV15	TRBJ2-3	CATSRDSWLAGADPYTDTQYF
TRBD1	TRBV5-6	TRBJ2-1	CASSLRQGRTNEQFF
-	TRBV28	TRBJ2-7	CASDDKFSYEQYF
TRBD1	TRBV14	TRBJ2-2	CASSQGQALTGELFF
TRBD2	TRBV6-6	TRBJ2-5	CASSSGLAGHQETQYF
TRBD2	TRBV9	TRBJ2-7	CASSVREAPYEQYF